This TCR beta chain was found in a study of blood T cell repertoires in COVID-19. Study at large: Samples came from the United States, Italy and Spain, spanning acute and convalescent COVID-19.

Trimming cost V 2 bases and J 6 bases; bases outside gene matches: 1. This CDR3 is 14 amino acids long. Germline CDR1 and CDR2: SGHRS and YFSETQ. As originally analysed: Amplified reference gene primers provided the basis for estimating nucleated cell counts. TCRdb's copy holds only in-frame clones and misses some; the assay was immunoSEQ multiplex PCR. That table supplies the V and J calls and clone size; D and trimming were determined from the DNA. Of 300,000 to 450,000 clones in the sample, around 84% were seen once. The sequenced sample was peripheral blood. This chain connects TRBV5-1 to TRBJ2-2, with 10 bases matching TRBD2. The clonotype comes from a human donor with acute or convalescent COVID-19. The donor label of this sample is uncertain. The CDR3 loop is CASSLSGGAGELFF. The CDR3 DNA reads TGCGCCAGCAGCTTAAGCGGGGGGGCCGGGGAGCTGTTTTTT.